This T cell receptor beta chain was sequenced in a study of shared clonotypes between healthy human individuals. Assay used: immunoSEQ multiplex PCR; TCRdb lists only in-frame clones, some missing. The sample contains some 500,000 clones, 79% of which appear only once. V was clipped by 5 bases and J by 6 bases; unmatched bases: 11. CDR1 and CDR2 (germline): SGHNT, YYREEE (reference sequence). The CDR3 runs 14 residues. This clone was counted a single time. The sequenced sample consisted of PBMCs. The chain links TRBV5-4 to TRBJ2-7, with TRBD1 matching over 7 bases. The sequence came from a woman in her 40s in good health. Some clones in this sample may be carry-over from other donors' samples. CDR3 protein: CASRADRVAAEQYF. Here the CDR3 DNA reads TGTGCCAGCAGGGCTGACAGGGTGGCGGCCGAGCAGTACTTC.